Below, one TCR beta chain is given with its context. Produced via immunoSEQ multiplex PCR; TCRdb's table is partial and in-frame only. Here the sample spans 200,000 to 300,000 clones, around three quarters being singletons. This sample was taken from a study of blood T cell repertoires in COVID-19. Across the whole study: The United States, Italy and Spain supplied acute and convalescent COVID-19 samples.

CDR1 and CDR2 (germline): DFQATT, SNEGSKA (reference sequence). The CDR3 contains 14 residues. Trimming stripped 4 bases from V and 8 bases from J, with 19 bases between. The chain uses TRBV20-1 and TRBJ2-3, with a tentative D call TRBD2 (5 bases). The specimen was peripheral blood. The receptor comes from a woman of 80 years or more with acute or convalescent COVID-19. The CDR3 region is CSAIEARVTTTQYF. In nucleotides, the CDR3 is TGCAGTGCTATTGAAGCGAGGGTTACAACTACGCAGTATTTT.